The 5 T cell receptor beta chains listed next were all sequenced from one sample in a study of T cells after yellow fever vaccination. TCRdb re-derived calls from the 5' RACE reads in MiXCR, one entry per CDR3 protein. The repertoire has hundreds of thousands of distinct CDR3 sequences, approximately 10% of them found once; the top ten carry around 19%. The specimen was PBMCs, collected on the day of the first yellow fever vaccination. The receptors come from a man aged 18-30 years who received the YFV17D yellow fever vaccine.

The genes are TRBV4-3 and TRBJ2-5; 12 bases map to TRBD2. The germline V gene encodes CDR1 LGHNA and CDR2 YSLEER. V was clipped by 1 base and J by 1 base; unmatched bases: 4. This CDR3 comprises 17 residues. The CDR3 bases are TGCGCCAGCAGCCAAGTTCTAGCGGGGGGGCCCCAAGAGACCCAGTACTTC. Residues: CASSQVLAGGPQETQYF.

This clonotype was counted between two and nine times. The chain employs TRBV4-3 and TRBJ2-3; D not certain. The V end was cut by 1 base, the J end by 1 base, with 6 bases between. Germline values: CDR1 LGHNA, CDR2 YSLEER. CDR3 length equals 14 residues. The CDR3, as DNA: TGCGCCAGCAGCCAAGTCGAGGGCACAGATACGCAGTATTTT. As protein: CASSQVEGTDTQYF.

This clonotype was observed many times. This chain joins TRBV28 and TRBJ1-1, with a weak D call TRBD1 (6 bases). The V end was cut by 2 bases, the J end by 11 bases, with 15 bases between. CDR1 MDHEN and CDR2 SYDVKM come from the germline V gene. The CDR3 extends over 13 amino acids. The DNA for the CDR3 is TGTGCCAGCAGTTTAATCGGACAGAAGAGGGCTTTCTTT. This gives the protein CASSLIGQKRAFF.

J is TRBJ2-1 and V is TRBV20-1, with 7 bases matching TRBD2. The trim removed 5 bases at V and 1 base at J, leaving 8 bases unmatched. In germline, CDR1 is DFQATT, CDR2 SNEGSKA (reference sequence). The CDR3 runs 15 residues. The CDR3: CSAPPGGGSYNEQFF. The CDR3 nucleotides read TGCAGTGCTCCCCCAGGCGGGGGTTCCTACAATGAGCAGTTCTTC.

The chain employs TRBV4-3 and TRBJ2-1; D may match TRBD1 or TRBD2 (5 bases each). The CDR3 contains 14 residues. CDR1 is LGHNA and CDR2 is YSLEER in the germline V gene. Deletions cut 1 base from V and 12 bases from J, with 16 bases between. In DNA, the CDR3 is TGCGCCAGCAGCCAAGTTTCCGGGGCCGCCAGGCAGTTCTTC. Amino acids: CASSQVSGAARQFF.